The clone carrying this T cell receptor (beta chain) came up a few times. Its specificity is unknown. The V and J ends lost 7 bases and 2 bases, in that order; junction bases with no gene match: 8. The CDR3 is 16 amino acids. The germline gives CDR1 KGHDR, CDR2 SFDVKD. The data were taken from a study of T cell repertoires in cytomegalovirus infection. Points from the study as a whole: Accumulated public TCR beta family frequency recognized individuals carrying CMV together with the relevant HLA. The response measured ex vivo was dominated by TCR beta clonotypes (HLA-C-restricted and CMV-specific).

TCRdb reanalysed the reads using MiXCR and keeps one entry per CDR3 protein. This repertoire shows roughly 130,000 distinct CDR3 sequences, approximately 24% found once; its top ten account for 34%. The TCR originated in a human donor in good health (CMV status not recorded). Some clones in this sample may be carry-over from other donors' samples. The specimen sequenced was PBMCs, sequenced either directly or after in vitro stimulation (not recorded which). V is TRBV24-1 and J is TRBJ2-3, with TRBD2 matching over 10 bases. The DNA for the CDR3 is TGTGCCACCAGAACCGGGACTAGCGAGTACACAGATACGCAGTATTTT. Amino acids: CATRTGTSEYTDTQYF.